This T cell receptor (beta chain) appears in the sequencing data of a study of blood T cell repertoires in COVID-19. CDR1 and CDR2 (germline): SGHKS, YYEKEE (reference sequence). CDR3 length equals 13 residues. V was pared by 4 bases and J by 2 bases, with 4 bases between. Repertoires were generated with immunoSEQ multiplex PCR, while TCRdb's copy carries only in-frame clones and drops some. The sample carries 310,000 or so clones, about 84% recorded once. Sequenced material: peripheral blood. This clonotype was obtained from a woman aged 45-60 years with acute or convalescent COVID-19. The chain carries TRBV5-5 and TRBJ2-6, with D unresolved. The CDR3, as DNA: TGTGCCAGCAGCGCGGCTGGGGCCAACGTCCTGACTTTC. It is translated as CASSAAGANVLTF.